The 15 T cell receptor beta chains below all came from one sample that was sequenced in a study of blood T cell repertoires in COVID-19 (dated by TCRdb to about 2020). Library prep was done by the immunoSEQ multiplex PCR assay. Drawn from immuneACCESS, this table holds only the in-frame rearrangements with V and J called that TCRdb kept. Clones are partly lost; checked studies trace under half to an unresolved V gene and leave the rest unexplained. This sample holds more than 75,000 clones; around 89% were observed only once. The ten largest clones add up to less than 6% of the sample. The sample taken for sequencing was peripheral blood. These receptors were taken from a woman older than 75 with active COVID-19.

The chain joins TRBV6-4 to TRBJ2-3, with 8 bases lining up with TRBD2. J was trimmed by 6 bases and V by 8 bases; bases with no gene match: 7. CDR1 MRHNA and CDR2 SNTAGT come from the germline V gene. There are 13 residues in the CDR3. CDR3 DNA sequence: TGTGCCAGCGGAATAGCGGGGAAGGATACGCAGTATTTT. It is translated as CASGIAGKDTQYF.

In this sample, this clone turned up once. CDR3 sequence reads: CASSHRGGTLGQYF. CDR3 DNA sequence: TGTGCCAGCAGCCATCGGGGGGGGACTCTAGGGCAGTACTTC. V usage is TRBV3-1 (or the pseudogene TRBV3-2) and J usage is TRBJ2-7; 8 bases match TRBD2. This CDR3 contains 14 residues. The germline V gene encodes CDR1 LGHDT and CDR2 YNNKEL (reference sequence). Trimming took 3 bases from V and 9 from J; bases not matched to a gene: 10.

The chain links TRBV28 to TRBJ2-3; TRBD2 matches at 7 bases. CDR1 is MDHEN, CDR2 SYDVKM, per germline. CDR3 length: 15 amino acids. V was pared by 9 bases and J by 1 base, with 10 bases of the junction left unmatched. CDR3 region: CASTSVAAGTDTQYF. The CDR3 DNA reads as TGTGCCAGTACTAGCGTCGCGGCGGGCACAGATACGCAGTATTTT.

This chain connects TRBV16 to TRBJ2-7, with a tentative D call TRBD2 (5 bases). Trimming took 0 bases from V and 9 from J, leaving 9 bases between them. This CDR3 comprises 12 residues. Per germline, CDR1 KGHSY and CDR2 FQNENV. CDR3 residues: CASSQSPGRQYF. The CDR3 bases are TGTGCCAGCAGCCAATCACCGGGAAGGCAGTACTTC. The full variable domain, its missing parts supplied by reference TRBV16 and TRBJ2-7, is GEEVAQTPKHLVRGEGQKAKLYCAPIKGHSYVFWYQQVLKNEFKFLISFQNENVFDETGMPKERFSAKCLPNSPCSLEIQATKLEDSAVYFCASSQSPGRQYFGPGTRLTVT.

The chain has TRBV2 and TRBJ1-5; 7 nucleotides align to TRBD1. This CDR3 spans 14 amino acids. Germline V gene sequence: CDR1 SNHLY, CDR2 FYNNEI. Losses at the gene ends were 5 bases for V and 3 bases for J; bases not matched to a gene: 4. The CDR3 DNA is TGTGCCAGCAGTCGACAGGGCATCAATCAGCCCCAGCATTTT. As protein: CASSRQGINQPQHF.

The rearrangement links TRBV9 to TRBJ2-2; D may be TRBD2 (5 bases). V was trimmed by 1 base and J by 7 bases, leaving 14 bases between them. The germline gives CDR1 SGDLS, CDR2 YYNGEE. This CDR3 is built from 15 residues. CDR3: CASSVFPSAGGELFF. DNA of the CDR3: TGTGCCAGCAGCGTATTCCCAAGCGCGGGCGGGGAGCTGTTTTTT.

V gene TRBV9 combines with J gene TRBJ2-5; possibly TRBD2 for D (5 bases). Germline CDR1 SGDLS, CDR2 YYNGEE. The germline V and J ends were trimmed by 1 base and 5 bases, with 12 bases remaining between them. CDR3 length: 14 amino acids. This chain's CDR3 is CASSVTGIGETQYF. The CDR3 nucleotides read TGTGCCAGCAGCGTAACGGGGATCGGGGAGACCCAGTACTTC.

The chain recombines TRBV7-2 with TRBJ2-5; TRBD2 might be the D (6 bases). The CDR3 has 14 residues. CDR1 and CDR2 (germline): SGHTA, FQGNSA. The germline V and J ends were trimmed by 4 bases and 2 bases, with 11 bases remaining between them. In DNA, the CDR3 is TGTGCCAGCAGCTACCGTAGCGGACAAGAGACCCAGTACTTC. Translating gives CASSYRSGQETQYF.

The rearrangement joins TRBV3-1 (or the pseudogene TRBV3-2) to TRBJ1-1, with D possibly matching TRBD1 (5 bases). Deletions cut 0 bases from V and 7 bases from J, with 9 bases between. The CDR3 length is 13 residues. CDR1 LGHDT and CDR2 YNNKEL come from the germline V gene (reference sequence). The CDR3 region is CASSQDEQGEAFF. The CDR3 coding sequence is TGTGCCAGCAGCCAAGATGAGCAGGGTGAAGCTTTCTTT.

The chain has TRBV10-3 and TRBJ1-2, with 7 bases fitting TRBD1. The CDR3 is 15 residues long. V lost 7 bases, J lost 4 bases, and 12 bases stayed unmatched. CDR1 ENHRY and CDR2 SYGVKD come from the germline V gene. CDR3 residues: CAITPEKGAFYGYTF. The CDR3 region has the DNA TGTGCCATCACTCCGGAGAAGGGGGCTTTCTATGGCTACACCTTC.

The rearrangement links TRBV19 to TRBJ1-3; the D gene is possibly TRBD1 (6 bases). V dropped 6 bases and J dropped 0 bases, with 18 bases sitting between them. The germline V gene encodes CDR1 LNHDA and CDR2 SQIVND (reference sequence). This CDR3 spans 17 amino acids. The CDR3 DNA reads TGTGCCAGTAGGGGGGGGGCCGGGACAACCTCTGGAAACACCATATATTTT. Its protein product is CASRGGAGTTSGNTIYF.

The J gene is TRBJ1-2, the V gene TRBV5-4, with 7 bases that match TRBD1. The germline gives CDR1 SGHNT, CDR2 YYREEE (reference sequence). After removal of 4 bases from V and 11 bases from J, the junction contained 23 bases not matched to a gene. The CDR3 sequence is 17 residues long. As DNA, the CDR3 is TGTGCCAGCAGCCAGGGACAGTCACGGGCTCAGACCCTTTTTTACACCTTC. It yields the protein CASSQGQSRAQTLFYTF. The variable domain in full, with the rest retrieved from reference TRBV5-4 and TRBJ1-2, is ETGVTQSPTHLIKTRGQQVTLRCSSQSGHNTVSWYQQALGQGPQFIFQYYREEENGRGNFPPRFSGLQFPNYSSELNVNALELDDSALYLCASSQGQSRAQTLFYTFGSGTRLTVV.

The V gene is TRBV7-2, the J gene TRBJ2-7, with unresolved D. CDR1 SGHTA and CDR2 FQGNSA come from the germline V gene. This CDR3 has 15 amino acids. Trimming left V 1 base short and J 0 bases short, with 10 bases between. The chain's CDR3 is CASSLGGASSYEQYF. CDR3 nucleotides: TGTGCCAGCAGCTTAGGAGGAGCTAGCTCCTACGAGCAGTACTTC.

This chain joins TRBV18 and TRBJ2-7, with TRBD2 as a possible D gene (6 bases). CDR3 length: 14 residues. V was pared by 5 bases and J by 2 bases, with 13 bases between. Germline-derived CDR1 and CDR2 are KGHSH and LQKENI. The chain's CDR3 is CASSTRTGAYEQYF. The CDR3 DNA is TGTGCCAGCTCAACACGAACGGGAGCCTACGAGCAGTACTTC.

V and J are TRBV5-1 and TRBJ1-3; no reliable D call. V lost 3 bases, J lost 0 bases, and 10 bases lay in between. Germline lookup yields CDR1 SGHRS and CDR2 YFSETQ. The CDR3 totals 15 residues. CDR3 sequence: CASSSSGFSGNTIYF. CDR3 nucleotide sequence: TGCGCCAGCAGCTCCTCGGGGTTCTCTGGAAACACCATATATTTT.